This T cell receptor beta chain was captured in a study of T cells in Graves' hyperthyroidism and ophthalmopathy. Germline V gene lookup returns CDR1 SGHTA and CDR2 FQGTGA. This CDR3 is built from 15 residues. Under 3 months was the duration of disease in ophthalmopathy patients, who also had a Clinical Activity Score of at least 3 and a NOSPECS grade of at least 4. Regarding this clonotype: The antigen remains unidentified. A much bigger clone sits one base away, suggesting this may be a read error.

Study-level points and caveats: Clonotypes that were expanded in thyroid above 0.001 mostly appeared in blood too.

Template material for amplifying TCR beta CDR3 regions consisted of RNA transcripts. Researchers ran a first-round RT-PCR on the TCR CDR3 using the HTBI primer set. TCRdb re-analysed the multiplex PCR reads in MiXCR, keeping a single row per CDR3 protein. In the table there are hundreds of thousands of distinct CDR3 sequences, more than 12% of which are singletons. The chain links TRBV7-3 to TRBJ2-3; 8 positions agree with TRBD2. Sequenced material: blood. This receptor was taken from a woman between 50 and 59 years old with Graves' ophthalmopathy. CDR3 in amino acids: CASSLSGRDTYTQYF. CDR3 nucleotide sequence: TGTGCCAGCAGCTTATCCGGGAGGGACACATATACGCAGTATTTT.